This T cell receptor beta chain was recovered during a study of cytomegalovirus exposure and HLA in healthy donors (dated by TCRdb to the late 2010s). Background for the entire study: An earlier analysis of some 620 of the donors reported approximately 280 Gb of sequence data and 117 million unique TCR beta sequences obtained from approximately 180 million T cells. Across approximately 400 genotyped donors of the cohort, an average of approximately 220,000 unique TCR beta nucleotide sequences per donor were sequenced, and approximately 17% of those sequences were non-productive. To study patterns of TCR occurrence, a later analysis re-analyzed previously published TCR beta repertoires from 666 donors and added high-resolution HLA genotyping. Donor age, sex, ethnicity and CMV serostatus were compiled together with the repertoire data. Every discovery cohort repertoire had been produced on one sequencing platform. In a later genetic analysis, genome-wide SNP genotypes for 398 of the 666 donors were used, and that subset was treated as a discovery cohort. Typing coverage differed by locus: A, B, C, DRB1 and DQB1 were typed in roughly 620-630 donors, DQA1 in 500 to 550, DPA1 in 600 to 610, and DPB1 in around 440. Of the 300 to 500 genotyped donors, approximately 81% were placed in the genetic ancestry cluster associated with self-reported Caucasian donors. A separate validation cohort of about 110 different subjects was used in addition to the approximately 700-subject first cohort. An early release that covered around 590 HLA-typed donors contained approximately 320 gigabases of sequencing data and 65 million to 100 million unique TCR sequences. The T cell repertoires of 670 or so subjects were profiled by immunosequencing and related to cytomegalovirus serostatus. Because of strong linkage in the cohort, roughly 5 DR-DQ haplotypes were treated as single units for association and clustering. The later analysis used no new phenotypic data to find candidate immune exposures, relying instead on TCR beta sequences and their occurrence across donors. To decide whether each TCR beta V gene segment behaved as functional or pseudogenic, an earlier analysis of some 600 of the donors relied on high-throughput TCR beta sequencing. Both class I and class II loci were covered by HLA typing, at four-digit resolution. To predict cytomegalovirus infection status, the study combined high-throughput TCR immunosequencing, statistical association of individual TCRs with disease status, and machine learning. The study aimed to test whether signatures of past pathogen exposure could be identified by cataloging public T cell receptors. Findings and caveats that apply to the study as a whole: Only TCR beta chains were sequenced in this cohort, and the absence of alpha or paired-chain data limited detectable features. HLA typing was unavailable for some donors at each locus, so association tests used only the typed subset. According to a later analysis, most CMV-associated TCR beta chains appeared to be HLA-restricted, and the HLA associations seemed to be driven largely by CMV exposure. The 87-base-pair reads could not distinguish some IMGT-functional V segments, including TRBV6-2 and TRBV6-3, so those segments were excluded. In a later genetic analysis, fewer N-insertions in productive TCRs were reported among donors in an Asian-associated ancestry cluster than the approximately 670-donor mean. Most TCR sequences were observed very rarely across donors, whereas some public TCRs were present in many individuals. In a later analysis, the rate of TCR association differed among HLA loci, with DRB1 alleles having the most associated TCRs and HLA-C alleles having the fewest. Linkage disequilibrium might explain the correlated functional status among segregating V segments, but an unknown experimental factor could not be excluded. Broadly in line with IMGT annotations, most TCR beta V segments showed up in productive rearrangements about 87% or about 30% of the time in an earlier analysis of roughly 590 of the donors. A group of highly shared sequence variants was considered likely to be a technical artifact of the sequencing pipeline. About 17 rarely observed V segments, including chromosome 9 orphons, were excluded from the earlier analysis of a few hundred of the donors because counts were too low. At a false discovery rate of 0.05, a later analysis linked about 16,000 TCR beta sequences to specific HLA alleles. The authors suggested that the approach could potentially be generalized to other disease states and immunological phenotypes. A few of the identified cytomegalovirus-associated TCR beta chains were confirmed in vitro to be specific for cytomegalovirus antigens. Presence/absence analyses assumed roughly uniform sequencing depth across donors, an assumption that may not hold. In the study, about 150 TCR beta chains were listed as associated with cytomegalovirus. A further reported finding was that TCR beta sequences accurately predicted the HLA-A and HLA-B alleles for most subjects in the first cohort. Compared with equally common non-associated chains, HLA-associated TCR beta chains in a later analysis were more clonally expanded and had lower generation probabilities. When HLA alleles, especially DR and DQ, strongly co-occurred, TCR associations were difficult to assign to individual alleles. Immune exposure information for the cohort was limited to CMV serostatus. In a later genetic analysis, a missense DCLRE1C variant was associated with V-gene and J-gene trimming of TCR beta chains, and the association was replicated in an independent cohort. A later analysis reported that several top co-occurrence clusters appeared linked to parvovirus B19, influenza, CMV and Epstein-Barr virus. Cytomegalovirus status was reported to be diagnosed by the classifier with high specificity and sensitivity in both the original and validation cohorts.

There are a few counts of this clone. Its antigen specificity is not known. No base quality values were provided; no much bigger clone lies one nucleotide off. CDR3 length: 13 amino acids, cysteine to phenylalanine. The only DNA kept is the CDR3, 39 bases in frame from the first base. From the germline V gene, CDR1 is SNHLY and CDR2 is FYNNEI. The V end loses 6 bases and the J end loses 11 bases, and a stretch of 17 bases separates them. The library was prepared using the immunoSEQ multiplex PCR assay. For the multiplex PCR, a mixture combining 60 forward primers for TCR Vbeta segments and 13 reverse primers for TCR Jbeta segments was used. A multiplex PCR assay on genomic DNA amplified the CDR3 region of rearranged TCR beta genes. The Illumina HiSeq System was used to sequence the amplified TCR beta libraries as 87-base-pair reads. The source study handled its data this way. Across the 500 to 750 repertoires, a later analysis counted tens of millions of unique TCR beta chains, 9.5 million to 13 million of which were shared by at least two donors. Raw reads were error-corrected and collapsed into unique sequences by a nearest-neighbor algorithm in which closely related sequences were merged to remove PCR and sequencing errors. CDR3 sequences were aligned to IMGT reference sequences to assign V, D and J gene segments. Each retained sequence needed at least a six-nucleotide match to both a V gene segment and a J gene segment. Rearrangements were classified as productive when the CDR3 lacked stop codons and remained in frame with V and J, and all other rearrangements were classified as non-productive. Following IMGT convention, CDR3 was defined as the stretch from the second conserved V-encoded cysteine up to the conserved J-encoded phenylalanine. The earlier analysis of a few hundred of the donors excluded sequences that lacked an unambiguous match to a single V gene segment. An earlier analysis of about 590 of the donors classified V segments as functional when productive rearrangements were above 56.7% and as segregating when the standard deviation between donors was above 5%. A statistical classification framework was built to diagnose cytomegalovirus status from the catalog of TCR beta chain sequences. In a later analysis, TCR nucleotide sequences were compared against IMGT/GENE-DB human TR gene sequences so that V and J genes could be assigned. A later analysis assigned CDR3 sequences and most-parsimonious VDJ recombination scenarios with the TCRdist pipeline. In a later analysis, each TCR beta chain was defined by its CDR3 amino acid sequence together with its V-gene family, and reads lacking a unique V-gene family were excluded. A later analysis removed 500 to 650 highly shared, low-generation-probability nucleotide sequences to deal with suspected cross-contamination and a sequencing artifact. A later analysis calculated a clonal expansion index for each public chain from normalized within-repertoire ranks of inferred template counts. In a later analysis, generation probabilities were computed with a VDJ recombination model fitted to out-of-frame rearrangements, and the resulting probabilities were checked against IGoR. In a later analysis, TCR-TCR, TCR-HLA and TCR-CMV co-occurrence was scored with hypergeometric tests, and a repertoire-size bias correction was applied to TCR pairs. In a later analysis, false discovery rates were estimated by permuting HLA or CMV assignments 20 times. In a later analysis, co-occurring TCRs were grouped using DBSCAN, and TCRdist sequence similarity was added for clustering within HLA-allele-positive subsets. Repertoires with fewer than 30,000 or more than 120,000 public chains, plus five repertoires with anomalous nucleotide sharing, were excluded from co-occurrence clustering. The table was pulled from immuneACCESS by TCRdb, which kept in-frame rearrangements only. Such tables lose some clones; where checked, under half of the loss comes from unresolved V genes, and the rest has no known cause. That table gives V, J and clone size, and the DNA gave D and trimming. Present in this sample are 100,000 to 150,000 clones, about a sixth of which were seen just once. The ten largest account for around 2.6% of the sample.

The cohort comprised under 700 healthy bone marrow donors. Cohort members were all nominally healthy when sampled, although unrecorded immune exposures were likely present. The donor was CMV seropositive and belonged to the group of 250 to 350 seropositive cohort members. A peripheral blood sample was collected from each donor, and TCR beta sequencing was performed on peripheral blood mononuclear cells. The Qiagen DNeasy Blood Extraction Kit was used to extract genomic DNA from the blood cell samples. Material for sequencing was PBMCs. This receptor was obtained from a female donor in good health and CMV-seropositive. The sequence links TRBV2 to TRBJ1-5; TRBD1 might be the D gene, on 5 matching bases. Here the CDR3 is given as CASSPGRGWTQHF. The nucleotide sequence is TGTGCCAGCAGCCCGGGGCGGGGGTGGACCCAGCATTTT.